The entry below gives a single T cell receptor beta chain sequence along with its context. The entry originates in a study of blood T cell repertoires in COVID-19. Study context: The United States, Italy and Spain were the sources of the acute and convalescent COVID-19 samples. PBMCs, B-cell-depleted T cells, or T cells provided the cDNA or gDNA that made up the material.

Living in roughly 23 US areas, the participants were between about 18 and 95 years of age. Self-reported history from a screening survey and questionnaire set each donor's cohort. Generated by immunoSEQ multiplex PCR, the TCRdb table keeps only in-frame clones and is missing some. In the table there are some 510,000 clones, approximately 90% of which are singletons. The V gene's germline CDR1 is DFQATT and CDR2 SNEGSKA (reference sequence). This CDR3 has 15 amino acids. V was pared by 3 bases and J by 4 bases, with 8 bases of the junction left unmatched. This receptor was obtained from a woman aged 40-49 years who had recovered from COVID-19. The genes are TRBV20-1 and TRBJ2-5; 10 bases are a match to TRBD1. The sample was PBMCs or T cells enriched from blood (not recorded which). The CDR3, as DNA: TGCAGTGCTAGTGACAGGGGGCAGGGGGGAGAGACCCAGTACTTC. This encodes CSASDRGQGGETQYF.